This T cell receptor beta chain originates from a study of blood T cell repertoires in COVID-19. Study-wide context: Acute and convalescent COVID-19 samples came from the United States, Italy and Spain. T cells, B-cell-depleted T cells, or PBMCs provided the cDNA or gDNA that served as material.

Germline CDR1 is KGHDR and CDR2 is SFDVKD. The V gene end was trimmed by 1 base and the J gene end by 4 bases; junction bases not matched to a gene: 14. The CDR3 covers 19 residues. In the original workflow: Amplification with reference gene primers provided the estimates of nucleated cell counts. Produced via immunoSEQ multiplex PCR; TCRdb's table is partial and in-frame only. Clonal size and the V and J genes are those of that table, whereas D and trimming came from the DNA. This table holds some 400,000 clones, 90% found once. Material: peripheral blood. The rearrangement links TRBV24-1 to TRBJ2-2; 7 bases align to TRBD1. The source of this sequence is a man in his late teens or twenties with active or convalescent COVID-19. The chain's CDR3 is CATSDFVWDRPDGTGELFF. The CDR3 DNA follows: TGTGCCACCAGTGATTTCGTTTGGGACAGACCAGACGGCACCGGGGAGCTGTTTTTT.